The clone carrying this TCR beta chain was seen only once. In the source study's methods: Amplified reference gene primers provided the basis for estimating nucleated cell counts. The protocol was immunoSEQ multiplex PCR, while the TCRdb copy is restricted to in-frame clones and leaves out a portion. Clonal size and the V and J genes are those of that table, whereas D and trimming came from the DNA. The sample consists of 100,000 to 150,000 clones, more than 70% of them appearing once. J gave up 5 bases and V 4 bases, and 5 bases lay outside the gene matches. There are 16 residues in the CDR3. Germline CDR1 is SEHNR and CDR2 is FQNEAQ (reference sequence). This sample is drawn from a study of blood T cell repertoires in COVID-19. Turning to the study itself: Both acute and convalescent COVID-19 samples were obtained from the United States, Italy and Spain. The cDNA or gDNA used as material had been derived from T cells, B-cell-depleted T cells, or PBMCs.

The gene calls are TRBV7-9 and TRBJ2-2; TRBD2 matches 12 bases. The specimen was peripheral blood. The sequence derives from a woman aged 80 or over with acute or convalescent COVID-19. For the CDR3, the DNA is TGTGCCAGCAGCTCGGGACTAGCGGGTACTACCGGGGAGCTGTTTTTT. Translated: CASSSGLAGTTGELFF. The full variable domain, rest sourced from reference TRBV7-9 and TRBJ2-2, is DTGVSQNPRHKITKRGQNVTFRCDPISEHNRLYWYRQTLGQGPEFLTYFQNEAQLEKSRLLSDRFSAERPKGSFSTLEIQRTEQGDSAMYLCASSSGLAGTTGELFFGEGSRLTVL.